These T cell receptor beta chains were read from a single sample in a study of blood T cell repertoires in COVID-19. Repertoires were generated with immunoSEQ multiplex PCR, while TCRdb's copy carries only in-frame clones and drops some. The table has some 100,000 clones, more than 85% seen once; the top ten hold around 7.2%. Sequencing used peripheral blood. The receptors originated from a man aged 25-45 years in a cohort sampled during active COVID-19. CDR3s include the opening cysteine and the closing phenylalanine or tryptophan. The D gene is left open where the match is weak.

v_call d_call cdr3_aa
TRBV24-1 . CATSDLLRRARTEAFF
TRBV9 TRBD2 CASSVAPGTGLPSGGMNTGELFF
TRBV10-1 . CASSAGDYGYTF
TRBV20-1 TRBD1 CSAEDRDRVYF
TRBV7-8 TRBD1 CASSPDRAHYEQYF
TRBV7-2 TRBD1 CASSLGTGPYGYTF
TRBV7-8 TRBD1 CASSPRSPRDSYEQYF
TRBV7-2 TRBD2 CASSRFLAGAYEQYF
TRBV6-4 TRBD2 CASSRTSGGTDTQYF
TRBV12-5 . CASGLGVGHLNEQFF
TRBV5-4 . CASSLSGVTGELFF
TRBV6-5 TRBD1 CASNKGDRSYEQYF
TRBV5-1 TRBD2 CASSLGTSGGPQETQYF